The clone carrying this T cell receptor (beta chain) came up a few times. Its antigen is as yet unknown. The use of a sample-barcoded 5' primer and a J-beta primer mix characterized a second PCR of roughly 6 to 11 cycles. TCRdb passed the 5' RACE reads through MiXCR, listing each CDR3 protein once. This table has more than 800,000 distinct CDR3 sequences, under 45% appearing once. The source of the sample is a study of blood T cells in healthy people across ages. Study conclusions and caveats: The study could not conclusively compare naive and antigen-experienced cells, given its unsorted PBMCs.

The CDR3 covers 13 residues. Germline assignment: CDR1 LNHDA and CDR2 SQIVND (reference sequence). The V end was cut by 5 bases, the J end by 0 bases, with 7 bases between. The chain couples TRBV19 to TRBJ1-1, with D perhaps matching TRBD1 (5 bases). Sequencing was carried out using blood. This TCR was recovered from a woman in her sixties or seventies in good health. The CDR3 nucleotides read TGTGCCAGTAGTCCCAGGGTGAACACTGAAGCTTTCTTT. Its protein is CASSPRVNTEAFF.